The 16 T cell receptor beta chains below were found in one sample sequenced in a study of T-cell reconstitution after alpha-beta-depleted transplantation in children (dated by TCRdb to the mid-2010s). Library construction relied on PCR. TCRdb shows the sequencer as Illumina HiSeq 2500. Molecular barcoding was employed in the preparation of TCR libraries, with unique molecular identifiers being used to normalize TCRbeta repertoire quantification. TCRdb reprocessing: public reads trimmed at Q25 with fastp, clones called with MiXCR, in-frame beta chains kept. Rows are unified per CDR3 protein, each entry keeping the most common DNA and genes. In this sample the table shows almost 500,000 distinct CDR3 sequences, under 15% of which occur a single time. Together, the top ten hold roughly 5.4% of the sample. The sample in question was PBMCs from the stem cell graft donor, obtained from the stem cell graft. The receptors shown here come from a human donor who donated a stem cell graft to a child with combined immunodeficiency.

The sample holds many counts of this clonotype. This sequence joins TRBV10-3 and TRBJ1-1; tentative D call: TRBD1 (5 bases). The germline V gene encodes CDR1 ENHRY and CDR2 SYGVKD. The CDR3 consists of 12 residues. The V end was cut by 11 bases, the J end by 1 base, with 11 bases between. The CDR3 DNA sequence: TGTGCCTCCGGGAGGGGGAACACTGAAGCTTTCTTT. It is translated as CASGRGNTEAFF.

There are many counts of this clonotype. V and J are TRBV20-1 and TRBJ2-7, with TRBD1 identical over 8 bases. The CDR3 runs to 13 residues. Germline trimming cut 2 bases from V and 5 bases from J; bases unmatched to any gene: 5. Germline V lookup: CDR1 DFQATT, CDR2 SNEGSKA (reference sequence). This chain's CDR3 is CSARSDRDNEQYF. The CDR3 DNA reads as TGCAGTGCTAGATCGGACAGGGACAACGAGCAGTACTTC.

The chain has TRBV20-1 and TRBJ2-7; TRBD2 aligns across 8 bases. The germline V gene has CDR1 DFQATT and CDR2 SNEGSKA (reference sequence). V gave up 6 bases and J gave up 7 bases; unmatched junction bases: 11. The CDR3 has 13 residues. The CDR3 DNA sequence: TGCAGTGCAACCCTTGGACTAGCTGGGGAGCAGTACTTC. It yields the protein CSATLGLAGEQYF.

J is TRBJ2-1 and V is TRBV9; D remains unclear. This CDR3 is built from 14 residues. Germline CDR1 SGDLS, CDR2 YYNGEE. V was cut by 0 bases and J by 6 bases, with 10 bases left in between. The CDR3 DNA sequence: TGTGCCAGCAGCGTAGAACTTGTGCCCAATGAGCAGTTCTTC. Translated: CASSVELVPNEQFF.

This clonotype was observed a handful of times. The genes are TRBV4-3 and TRBJ2-7, with D perhaps TRBD1 (5 bases). CDR3 length: 16 amino acids. V was pared by 0 bases and J by 1 base, with 13 bases between. Germline values: CDR1 LGHNA, CDR2 YSLEER. For the CDR3, the DNA is TGCGCCAGCAGCCAAGAACCCCAGGGATCATCCTACGAGCAGTACTTC. Its protein is CASSQEPQGSSYEQYF.

This clonotype showed up just a few times. The chain carries TRBV5-1 and TRBJ1-1, with D unresolved. The germline CDR1 and CDR2 sequences are SGHRS and YFSETQ. V was trimmed by 0 bases and J by 7 bases, leaving 16 bases between them. The CDR3 contains 15 residues. CDR3 in amino acids: CASSLVLQGGVEAFF. Written as DNA, the CDR3 is TGCGCCAGCAGCTTGGTTCTCCAAGGTGGCGTTGAAGCTTTCTTT.

This clonotype came up many times. The rearrangement joins TRBV27 to TRBJ1-1; 7 bases fit TRBD1. The V gene's germline CDR1 is MNHEY and CDR2 SMNVEV (reference sequence). Germline trimming cut 5 bases from V and 4 bases from J; bases unmatched to any gene: 16. This CDR3 contains 17 residues. As DNA, the CDR3 is TGTGCCAGCAGTCACCGACAGGGCGGGGGGAGAGTCACTGAAGCTTTCTTT. Amino acids: CASSHRQGGGRVTEAFF.

This clonotype has only a few counts. This chain joins TRBV5-1 and TRBJ2-3, with D perhaps TRBD2 (5 bases). Trimming took 8 bases from V and 1 from J, leaving 11 bases between them. This CDR3 spans 13 amino acids. Germline lookup yields CDR1 SGHRS and CDR2 YFSETQ. In DNA form, the CDR3 reads TGCGCCAGTCAAGGTAGCGGCACAGATACGCAGTATTTT. Residues: CASQGSGTDTQYF. Drawing the rest from reference TRBV5-1 and TRBJ2-3, the complete variable domain is KAGVTQTPRYLIKTRGQQVTLSCSPISGHRSVSWYQQTPGQGLQFLFEYFSETQRNKGNFPGRFSGRQFSNSRSEMNVSTLELGDSALYLCASQGSGTDTQYFGPGTRLTVL.

This clonotype was counted only a few times. The V call is TRBV9, the J call TRBJ2-5; a weak D match, TRBD2 (6 bases). Germline V gives CDR1 SGDLS, CDR2 YYNGEE. Trimming took off 0 bases at V and 3 bases at J, with 18 bases between the two ends. The CDR3 loop spans 17 amino acids. CDR3 in DNA: TGTGCCAGCAGCGTAGGGTCTCGCGGGGCCGCGGAAGAGACCCAGTACTTC. Translating it yields CASSVGSRGAAEETQYF.

CDR3 sequence: CASSTTTPTSGGAHSDTQYF. DNA for the CDR3: TGTGCCAGCAGTACCACTACCCCCACTAGCGGGGGGGCTCATTCAGATACGCAGTATTTT. The chain has TRBV28 and TRBJ2-3; TRBD2 matches 13 bases. Trimming removed 5 bases from V and 4 bases from J; junction bases left unmatched: 18. Germline CDR1 and CDR2: MDHEN and SYDVKM. The CDR3 totals 20 residues.

This clonotype was seen ten or more times. The chain combines TRBV20-1 with TRBJ2-3; 7 bases match TRBD2. The CDR3 spans 15 residues. V shed 3 bases, J shed 0 bases, and the junction held 6 bases outside the gene matches. Germline CDR1 DFQATT, CDR2 SNEGSKA (reference sequence). CDR3 coding DNA: TGCAGTGCTAGTAAATCTAGCGGCAGCACAGATACGCAGTATTTT. Translation: CSASKSSGSTDTQYF.

This clonotype was detected many times. The rearrangement uses TRBV10-3 and TRBJ2-7, with a weak D call TRBD1 (6 bases). Germline V gene sequence: CDR1 ENHRY, CDR2 SYGVKD. V lost 3 bases to trimming and J lost 4 bases, with 10 bases between them. The CDR3 has 13 residues. CDR3 residues: CAISDNRDYEQYF. The CDR3 DNA reads as TGTGCCATCAGTGATAACAGGGATTACGAGCAGTACTTC.

The V call is TRBV18, the J call TRBJ2-2; tentative D call: TRBD2 (6 bases). Per the germline V gene, CDR1 is KGHSH and CDR2 is LQKENI. This CDR3 is built from 14 residues. V dropped 3 bases and J dropped 4 bases, with 9 bases sitting between them. Here the CDR3 reads CASSPTSTTGELFF. The CDR3 region has the DNA TGTGCCAGCTCACCTACTAGCACCACCGGGGAGCTGTTTTTT. The complete variable domain, with remaining parts taken from reference TRBV18 and TRBJ2-2, reads NAGVMQNPRHLVRRRGQEARLRCSPMKGHSHVYWYRQLPEEGLKFMVYLQKENIIDESGMPKERFSAEFPKEGPSILRIQQVVRGDSAAYFCASSPTSTTGELFFGEGSRLTVL.

This clonotype was found a few times. The chain links TRBV16 to TRBJ2-7, with TRBD1 matching 7 bases. The CDR3 has 14 residues. J lost 6 bases, V lost 6 bases, and 11 bases had no gene match. CDR1 is KGHSY and CDR2 is FQNENV in the germline V gene. The CDR3, as DNA: TGTGCCAGCAGTCGGGACAGACCCATGAGCGAGCAGTACTTC. Translation gives CASSRDRPMSEQYF.

In this sample, this clonotype turned up many times. The V call is TRBV9, the J call TRBJ2-1, with 9 bases lining up with TRBD1. In germline, CDR1 is SGDLS, CDR2 YYNGEE. Losses at the gene ends were 3 bases for V and 6 bases for J; bases not matched to a gene: 7. The CDR3 length is 15 residues. This CDR3 reads CASSAGTGNSNEQFF. The CDR3 DNA is TGTGCCAGCAGCGCAGGGACAGGGAATTCCAATGAGCAGTTCTTC.

The CDR3 DNA reads as TGCAGTGCTCTAGCGGAGTTCTCCTACGAGCAGTACTTC. Encoded protein: CSALAEFSYEQYF. The J gene is TRBJ2-7, the V gene TRBV20-1, with TRBD2 matching over 7 bases. V lost 5 bases and J lost 0; bases outside the gene matches: 4. CDR3 length equals 13 residues. Germline V lookup: CDR1 DFQATT, CDR2 SNEGSKA (reference sequence).